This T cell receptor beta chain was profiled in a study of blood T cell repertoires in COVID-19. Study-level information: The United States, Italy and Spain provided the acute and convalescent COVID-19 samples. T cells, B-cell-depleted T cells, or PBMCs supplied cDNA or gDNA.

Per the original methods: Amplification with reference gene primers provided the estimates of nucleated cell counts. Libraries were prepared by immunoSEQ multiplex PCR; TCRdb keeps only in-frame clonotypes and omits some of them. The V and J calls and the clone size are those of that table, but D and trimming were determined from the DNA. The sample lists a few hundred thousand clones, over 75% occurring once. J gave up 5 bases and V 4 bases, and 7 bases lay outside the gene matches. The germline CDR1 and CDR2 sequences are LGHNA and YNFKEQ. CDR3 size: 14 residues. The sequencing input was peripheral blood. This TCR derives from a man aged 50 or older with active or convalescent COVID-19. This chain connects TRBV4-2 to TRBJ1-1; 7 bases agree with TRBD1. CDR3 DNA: TGTGCCAGCAGCCCGCCAGGGGGTCCTACTGAAGCTTTCTTT. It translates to CASSPPGGPTEAFF.